These 21 T cell receptor beta chains came from one sample sequenced in a study of blood T cell repertoires in COVID-19. The data were produced by immunoSEQ multiplex PCR, yet TCRdb's version contains in-frame clones alone and is incomplete. This table holds about 200,000 clones, around nine tenths found once. Sequencing input: peripheral blood. These receptors all stem from a middle-aged man with acute or convalescent COVID-19.

The chain is built from TRBV28 and TRBJ2-7; 9 nucleotides agree with TRBD1. With 3 bases clipped from V and 0 bases from J, the junction kept 3 bases outside the gene matches. Germline V gene data show CDR1 as MDHEN and CDR2 as SYDVKM. The CDR3 has 15 residues. The CDR3 reads CASSLGTGISYEQYF. The CDR3, as DNA: TGTGCCAGCAGTTTGGGGACAGGGATCTCCTACGAGCAGTACTTC. Using reference TRBV28 and TRBJ2-7 for the parts outside the CDR3, the full variable domain is DVKVTQSSRYLVKRTGEKVFLECVQDMDHENMFWYRQDPGLGLRLIYFSYDVKMKEKGDIPEGYSVSREKKERFSLILESASTNQTSMYLCASSLGTGISYEQYFGPGTRLTVT.

This clone was detected once. The CDR3 nucleotides are TGTGCCAGCAGCTTACAGGGCGGACCCTACAATGAGCAGTTCTTC. Translated, it gives CASSLQGGPYNEQFF. The chain has TRBV11-3 and TRBJ2-1, with D perhaps TRBD1 (5 bases). CDR3 length equals 15 residues. The germline gives CDR1 SGHNT, CDR2 YENEEA. V shed 2 bases and J shed 2 bases, with 10 bases lying between them.

The chain uses TRBV19 and TRBJ2-1; D is uncertain. This CDR3 comprises 12 residues. Germline CDR1 is LNHDA and CDR2 is SQIVND (reference sequence). Trimming removed 5 bases from V and 13 bases from J, with 15 bases in between. The CDR3 DNA is TGTGCCAGTAGTGCCGGTGGAGCACTTCAGTTCTTC. This codes for CASSAGGALQFF. Drawing the rest from reference TRBV19 and TRBJ2-1, the complete variable domain is DGGITQSPKYLFRKEGQNVTLSCEQNLNHDAMYWYRQDPGQGLRLIYYSQIVNDFQKGDIAEGYSVSREKKESFPLTVTSAQKNPTAFYLCASSAGGALQFFGPGTRLTVL.

This sequence joins TRBV25-1 and TRBJ2-5, with a possible D match to TRBD1 (5 bases). V was shortened by 2 bases and J by 5 bases, with 15 bases between the two germline ends. This CDR3 contains 15 residues. The germline V gene encodes CDR1 MGHDK and CDR2 SYGVNS. Here the CDR3 reads CASSEIEGAPETQYF. The CDR3 bases are TGTGCCAGCAGTGAAATCGAAGGGGCACCGGAGACCCAGTACTTC.

This clone showed up just once. The chain joins TRBV11-2 to TRBJ1-1, with 8 positions matching TRBD1. The CDR3 has 17 amino acids. CDR1 SGHAT and CDR2 FQNNGV come from the germline V gene. J lost 1 base, V lost 1 base, and 8 bases had no gene match. The CDR3 region has the DNA TGTGCCAGCAGCTTAGCTCCTGGGACAGGACCGAACACTGAAGCTTTCTTT. It encodes CASSLAPGTGPNTEAFF.

The chain has TRBV6-5 and TRBJ1-1; maybe TRBD1 (5 bases). Germline CDR1 MNHEY, CDR2 SVGAGI. V gave up 2 bases and J gave up 6 bases, with 10 bases separating them. This CDR3 region has 13 residues. CDR3 region: CASSYGAPPEAFF. The CDR3 DNA is TGTGCCAGCAGTTACGGGGCGCCTCCTGAAGCTTTCTTT.

This sequence joins TRBV19 and TRBJ1-2; D may be TRBD1 (6 bases). Trimming took off 3 bases at V and 2 bases at J, with 19 bases between the two ends. The germline V gene encodes CDR1 LNHDA and CDR2 SQIVND (reference sequence). This CDR3 has 17 residues. CDR3 bases: TGTGCCAGTAGTATTCCTGACCGGACAGACGAAAACTATGGCTACACCTTC. It codes for CASSIPDRTDENYGYTF. The entire variable domain, with the rest obtained from reference TRBV19 and TRBJ1-2, is as follows: DGGITQSPKYLFRKEGQNVTLSCEQNLNHDAMYWYRQDPGQGLRLIYYSQIVNDFQKGDIAEGYSVSREKKESFPLTVTSAQKNPTAFYLCASSIPDRTDENYGYTFGSGTRLTVV.

The rearrangement uses TRBV5-1 and TRBJ1-2, with a weak D call TRBD1 (6 bases). The CDR3 loop spans 12 amino acids. The ends were cut back, 3 bases at V and 6 bases at J, with 9 bases in the middle. The V gene's germline CDR1 is SGHRS and CDR2 YFSETQ. CDR3 DNA sequence: TGCGCCAGCAGCTCAAGGACAGATGGCTACACCTTC. It is translated as CASSSRTDGYTF.

V usage is TRBV2 and J usage is TRBJ2-7; possible D gene TRBD1, 6 bases. The CDR3 is 16 residues long. Germline-derived CDR1 and CDR2 are SNHLY and FYNNEI. Trimming took off 4 bases at V and 2 bases at J, with 18 bases between the two ends. The CDR3 coding sequence is TGTGCCAGCAGTGGGTTTCCTACAGGGAGCCCCTACGAGCAGTACTTC. Protein product: CASSGFPTGSPYEQYF.

The gene calls are TRBV23-1 and TRBJ2-5; 7 bases match TRBD1. TRBV23-1 is assigned to the ORF class and has an uncertain function. The CDR3 spans 14 residues. V lost 8 bases and J lost 1; bases outside the gene matches: 7. The CDR3 nucleotides read TGCGCCAGCTTGGGACAGTCGTTCCAAGAGACCCAGTACTTC. Translated, it gives CASLGQSFQETQYF.

The chain couples TRBV28 to TRBJ1-2, with 7 bases that match TRBD1. This CDR3 comprises 15 residues. Germline values: CDR1 MDHEN, CDR2 SYDVKM. The ends lost 6 bases at V and 7 bases at J; junction bases unmatched: 14. CDR3 protein: CASSLPTGDSGGYTF. In DNA, the CDR3 is TGTGCCAGCAGCCTTCCAACAGGGGACTCAGGTGGCTACACCTTC.

This clone has a single count. J is TRBJ2-2 and V is TRBV25-1, with D possibly matching TRBD1 (5 bases). The V end was cut by 5 bases, the J end by 3 bases, with 13 bases between. Germline V gives CDR1 MGHDK, CDR2 SYGVNS. This CDR3 is 15 amino acids long. The CDR3 nucleotides are TGTGCCAGCAGTACACTCAGGGTGGACACCGGGGAGCTGTTTTTT. Translated, it gives CASSTLRVDTGELFF.

This clone was found once. Here the CDR3 DNA reads TGCGCCAGCAGCTTGGTACAGGTCAGGGGGAATTCACCCCTCCACTTT. Encoded protein: CASSLVQVRGNSPLHF. The rearrangement uses TRBV5-1 and TRBJ1-6, with TRBD1 matching over 7 bases. CDR1 is SGHRS and CDR2 is YFSETQ in the germline V gene. The CDR3 is 16 amino acids. V lost 0 bases and J lost 7; bases outside the gene matches: 7.

The chain is built from TRBV19 and TRBJ1-1; no clear D. V was cut by 5 bases and J by 0 bases, with 13 bases left in between. The CDR3 sequence is 15 residues long. Germline V CDR1 and CDR2: LNHDA, SQIVND (reference sequence). The CDR3 reads CASSLRTGMNTEAFF. DNA of the CDR3: TGTGCCAGTAGTCTGCGGACCGGGATGAACACTGAAGCTTTCTTT.

The chain employs TRBV11-2 and TRBJ1-3; 9 positions agree with TRBD1. The CDR3 sequence is 13 residues long. Looked up from germline, CDR1 is SGHAT and CDR2 is FQNNGV. With V trimmed by 4 bases and J by 7 bases, 2 bases remained unmatched. Written as DNA, the CDR3 is TGTGCCAGCAGCTCCGGACAGGGGAACACCATATATTTT. Encoded protein: CASSSGQGNTIYF.

The chain has TRBV29-1 and TRBJ2-7; 9 nucleotides align to TRBD2. Germline V gives CDR1 SQVTM, CDR2 ANQGSEA. The CDR3 loop spans 14 amino acids. V dropped 2 bases and J dropped 7; count of bases not matched to a gene: 9. DNA for the CDR3: TGCAGCGTTGAATGGCGGGAGGGTTTATGGGAGCAGTACTTC. Its protein product is CSVEWREGLWEQYF.

The CDR3 region has the DNA TGTGCCATCGGGGGAGCTAGCGGGATAGATTACGAGCAGTACTTC. It encodes CAIGGASGIDYEQYF. V and J are TRBV10-3 and TRBJ2-7; TRBD2 matches 9 bases. CDR1 and CDR2 (germline): ENHRY, SYGVKD. This CDR3 comprises 15 residues. Germline trimming cut 8 bases from V and 4 bases from J; bases unmatched to any gene: 12.

The chain is built from TRBV10-1 and TRBJ1-1; perhaps TRBD1 as D (5 bases). Germline assignment: CDR1 WNHNN and CDR2 SYGVQD (reference sequence). This CDR3 region has 13 residues. Trimming removed 6 bases at V and 4 bases at J, with 12 bases between. The CDR3 coding sequence is TGCGCCAGCAGCCGTCAGGGAATCACTGAAGCTTTCTTT. Its protein is CASSRQGITEAFF.

The chain couples TRBV18 to TRBJ2-1; D is uncertain. V lost 3 bases to trimming and J lost 3 bases, with 12 bases between them. The CDR3 length is 15 residues. Per germline, CDR1 KGHSH and CDR2 LQKENI. Here the CDR3 reads CASSPEARNYNEQFF. In DNA, the CDR3 is TGTGCCAGCTCACCCGAGGCTAGAAACTACAATGAGCAGTTCTTC.

The rearrangement uses TRBV19 and TRBJ2-7; a weak D match, TRBD2 (7 bases). Germline values: CDR1 LNHDA, CDR2 SQIVND (reference sequence). The CDR3 spans 15 residues. V gave up 6 bases and J gave up 4 bases, with 19 bases separating them. CDR3 DNA sequence: TGTGCCAGTAGAATGGCCCAGGGGAGGGTTTACGAGCAGTACTTC. It specifies CASRMAQGRVYEQYF.

The chain is built from TRBV13 and TRBJ1-2; TRBD1 is a possible D gene (5 bases). V shed 5 bases and J shed 8 bases, with 12 bases lying between them. Germline V gives CDR1 PRHDT, CDR2 FYEKMQ (reference sequence). The CDR3 runs to 12 residues. The CDR3 reads CASSHRGGGYTF. The CDR3 DNA is TGTGCCAGCAGCCACCGGGGGGGAGGCTACACCTTC.